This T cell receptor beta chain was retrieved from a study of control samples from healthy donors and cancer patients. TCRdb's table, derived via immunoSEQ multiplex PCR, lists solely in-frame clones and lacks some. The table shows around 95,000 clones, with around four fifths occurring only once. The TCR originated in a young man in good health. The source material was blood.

The CDR3 loop reads CASSKPPGQGNSNQPQHF. The DNA of the CDR3 is TGTGCCAGTAGTAAACCGCCGGGACAGGGAAATAGCAATCAGCCCCAGCATTTT. The J gene is TRBJ1-5, the V gene TRBV19; 9 positions match TRBD1. Germline V gene sequence: CDR1 LNHDA, CDR2 SQIVND (reference sequence). This CDR3 spans 18 amino acids. V lost 4 bases and J lost 0; bases outside the gene matches: 10.